A selection of T cell receptor beta chains follows, all from one sample in a study of preoperative IRX-2 immunotherapy in early breast cancer. Sequencing used immunoSEQ multiplex PCR; TCRdb keeps in-frame clones, though not all of them. The sample contains about 6,000 clones, approximately 60% of which appear only once. This material consisted of tumor tissue, taken before IRX-2 immunotherapy. The receptors were gathered from a human donor with breast cancer. CDR3s include the opening cysteine and the closing phenylalanine or tryptophan. Fields, in order: D gene, V gene, J gene, clone size, CDR3 DNA, CDR3 protein. The D gene is left open where the match is weak. Clone size is given for some rows only: seen once, a few or many times, or a class if the clone is expanded.

TRBD2,TRBV7-7,TRBJ2-1,-,TGTGCCAGCAGGCCTAGCGGGAGGGGGAATGAGCAGTTCTTC,CASRPSGRGNEQFF
TRBD1,TRBV30,TRBJ2-7,-,TGTGCCTGGAGTGTACTGGACAGGGGGCTCGAGCAGTACTTC,CAWSVLDRGLEQYF
-,TRBV19,TRBJ1-2,few,TGTGCCAGTAGTCCCCAACAGGGTCCCTATGGCTACACCTTC,CASSPQQGPYGYTF
-,TRBV5-1,TRBJ1-1,medium-sized,TGCGCCAGCAGCGAAAGCATGGGGAGTTACACTGAAGCTTTCTTT,CASSESMGSYTEAFF
-,TRBV19,TRBJ1-4,few,TGTGCCAGTAGTATAGACCCAACAGGAGAAAAACTGTTTTTT,CASSIDPTGEKLFF
-,TRBV22-1,TRBJ2-7,-,TGTGCCAGCAGTTTACTTGGCTCTCTCTACGAGCAGTACTTC,CASSLLGSLYEQYF
-,TRBV11-3,TRBJ1-5,-,TGTGCCAGCAGCTCGACTGACAGCCTCAATCAGCCCCAGCATTTT,CASSSTDSLNQPQHF
-,TRBV12-1,TRBJ2-7,-,TGTGCCAGCAGCTTTAGGCGGGAGTGCTACGAGCAGTACTTC,CASSFRRECYEQYF
TRBD1,TRBV30,TRBJ2-6,-,TGTGCCTGGATCGCGGGACAGGGGTTCTCTGGGGCCAACGTCCTGACTTTC,CAWIAGQGFSGANVLTF
-,TRBV11-3,TRBJ1-1,-,TGTGCCAGCAGCCCGGGGCAGGAGAACACTGAAGCTTTCTTT,CASSPGQENTEAFF
-,TRBV30,TRBJ2-7,-,TGTGCCTGGGGTTATGGCACAGCCTACGAGCAGTACTTC,CAWGYGTAYEQYF
-,TRBV6-8,TRBJ2-6,large,TGTGCCAGCAGTTACGGCAGCCTTGTCTCTGGGGCCAACGTCCTGACTTTC,CASSYGSLVSGANVLTF
-,TRBV29-1,TRBJ2-7,-,TGCAGCGTTGAAAACCCCGCCAGCTACGAGCAGTACTTC,CSVENPASYEQYF
-,TRBV19,TRBJ1-3,medium-sized,TGTGCCAGTAGTACAGGTTCCTCTGGAAACACCATATATTTT,CASSTGSSGNTIYF
-,TRBV6-8,TRBJ2-7,few,TGTGCCAGCAGTTACTCTTTTACTAACCCCTACGAGCAGTACTTC,CASSYSFTNPYEQYF
-,TRBV19,TRBJ2-7,-,TGTGCCAGTAAGAACAATTCCTACGAGCAGTACTTC,CASKNNSYEQYF
TRBD1,TRBV6-8,TRBJ2-1,-,TGTGCCATCAGTGCTGGGACAGAATCCTACAATGAGCAGTTCTTC,CAISAGTESYNEQFF
TRBD2,TRBV11-3,TRBJ2-1,medium-sized,TGTGCCAGCAGCTTAGATCATAGCGGGAGTGCTTCCTACAATGAGCAGTTCTTC,CASSLDHSGSASYNEQFF
-,TRBV6-8,TRBJ1-1,few,TGTGCCAGCAGTTACGGGGGAAGAACGTCTACTGAAGCTTTCTTT,CASSYGGRTSTEAFF
-,TRBV6-8,TRBJ2-2,-,TGTGCCAGCCTTCGGTCTAGCCTAAATGCGAACACCGGGGAGCTGTTTTTT,CASLRSSLNANTGELFF
-,TRBV23-1,TRBJ2-1,-,TGCGCCAGCAGCTTGGACTCTTACAATGAGCAGTTCTTC,CASSLDSYNEQFF
-,TRBV28,TRBJ2-2,-,TGTGCCAGCAACCCCGGGACTCCGAACACCGGGGAGCTGTTTTTT,CASNPGTPNTGELFF
-,TRBV6-8,TRBJ1-5,-,TGTGCCAGCAGACACCTCCCCGGTGGCAATCAGCCCCAGCATTTT,CASRHLPGGNQPQHF
-,TRBV6-8,TRBJ2-7,-,TGTGCCAGCAGGGCCTTCAACTACGAGCAGTACTTC,CASRAFNYEQYF
-,TRBV14,TRBJ1-5,few,TGTGCCAGCAGCCTAGATGGCAATCAGCCCCAGCATTTT,CASSLDGNQPQHF
TRBD2,TRBV15,TRBJ2-7,-,TGTGCCACCAGCAGAGAAGGCGGGGGAGGCTACGAGCAGTACTTC,CATSREGGGGYEQYF
-,TRBV18,TRBJ2-6,-,TGTGCCAGCTCCGAACAGCACTCTGGGGCCAACGTCCTGACTTTC,CASSEQHSGANVLTF
TRBD2,TRBV7-7,TRBJ2-2,-,TGTGCCAGCAGCCTAACCGGACTAGCGGGAGTATTCGGGGAGCTGTTTTTT,CASSLTGLAGVFGELFF
-,TRBV6-8,TRBJ2-1,once,TGTGCCAGCAGTCCACGGGGTAGCGGAGACAATGAGCAGTTCTTC,CASSPRGSGDNEQFF
TRBD2,TRBV7-1,TRBJ2-1,-,TGTGCCAGCAGCGCTTCGAAGCGGGATCCTCAGTTCTTC,CASSASKRDPQFF
-,TRBV11-3,TRBJ2-2,-,TGTGCCAGCAGCTTAGTTCAGGGAACTAACACCGGGGAGCTGTTTTTT,CASSLVQGTNTGELFF
TRBD1,TRBV6-1,TRBJ2-4,few,TGTGCCAGCAGTGAAGACTCGGCTAGGGGGCGCGGGTCGAGAAACATTCAGTACTTC,CASSEDSARGRGSRNIQYF
-,TRBV6-8,TRBJ2-7,-,TGTGCCAGCAGGGATAACCCAACCTACGAGCAGTACTTC,CASRDNPTYEQYF
-,TRBV14,TRBJ1-1,-,TGTGCCAGCAGCCAAGATCTTGGGACTGCGAACACTGAAGCTTTCTTT,CASSQDLGTANTEAFF
TRBD1,TRBV25-1,TRBJ1-2,-,TGTGCCAGCAGTGAACCGGGTACAGGGGGCCTCTATGGCTATACCTTC,CASSEPGTGGLYGYTF
-,TRBV12-1,TRBJ2-5,-,TGTGCCAGCAGCACGGCGGGACAGGGGGAGACCCAGTACTTC,CASSTAGQGETQYF
TRBD2,TRBV29-1,TRBJ2-4,-,TGCAGCGTTTCGACTAGCGGGGGGAGAAACATTCAGTACTTC,CSVSTSGGRNIQYF
-,TRBV29-1,TRBJ2-3,-,TGCAGCGTTGAAGCCGTCGCGAGAGATACGCAGTATTTT,CSVEAVARDTQYF
-,TRBV25-1,TRBJ1-1,-,TGTGCCAGCAGAGGTCAGGGAGACACTGAAGCTTTCTTT,CASRGQGDTEAFF
-,TRBV23-1,TRBJ2-1,-,TGCGCCAGCAGCCAGGAGGGGGAGGGTTACAATGAGCAGTTCTTC,CASSQEGEGYNEQFF
-,TRBV19,TRBJ1-4,-,TGTGCCAGTAGTATGACTGAGGGGTCAATAGCAAAACTGTTTTTT,CASSMTEGSIAKLFF
-,TRBV18,TRBJ2-7,-,TGTGCCAGCTCACCTGGACCTGTATGGGGTAAAGCTGGGCCCTCTTACGAGCAGTACTTC,CASSPGPVWGKAGPSYEQYF
TRBD2,TRBV19,TRBJ2-3,-,TGTGCCAGTAGTATAGGGAGCTCTAGCGGGAGTGATACGCAGTATTTT,CASSIGSSSGSDTQYF
TRBD2,TRBV15,TRBJ2-7,few,TGTGCCACCGAGCGGGGGGGCAGCGGGAGAAGGGGCGAGCAGTACTTC,CATERGGSGRRGEQYF
-,TRBV29-1,TRBJ2-6,-,TGCAGCGTTGAGAGCGGCTCCTCTGGGGCCAACGTCCTGACTTTC,CSVESGSSGANVLTF
TRBD2,TRBV10-2,TRBJ2-1,-,TGCGCCAGCAGTTATCTGACTAGCTCCACCGGCTCCTACAATGAGCAGTTCTTC,CASSYLTSSTGSYNEQFF